This TCR beta chain was retrieved from a study of CD8 T cells in Susac syndrome. With random hexamers, reverse transcription was performed on about 0.5 to 1 ug of RNA. TCRdb reprocessed the immunoSEQ multiplex PCR reads with MiXCR, giving one entry per CDR3 protein. The repertoire holds approximately 200,000 distinct CDR3 sequences, with over 90% as singletons. The CDR3 contains 13 residues. Trimming cost V 4 bases and J 5 bases, with 11 bases left between them. The V gene's germline CDR1 is GTSNPN and CDR2 SVGIG (reference sequence). The source is a human donor with multiple sclerosis. The chain links TRBV30 to TRBJ2-2; D possibly corresponds to TRBD1 (6 bases). Sequencing was carried out using CD4+ T cells from PBMCs. The CDR3 is CAWKGVGTGELFF. CDR3 sequence (DNA): TGTGCCTGGAAGGGGGTGGGAACCGGGGAGCTGTTTTTT. Using reference TRBV30 and TRBJ2-2 for the parts outside the CDR3, the full variable domain is SQTIHQWPATLVQPVGSPLSLECTVEGTSNPNLYWYRQAAGRGLQLLFYSVGIGQISSEVPQNLSASRPQDRQFILSSKKLLLSDSGFYLCAWKGVGTGELFFGEGSRLTVL.